One and the same sample provided the 31 T cell receptor beta chains below, sequenced in a study of blood T cell repertoires in COVID-19. This table comes from immunoSEQ multiplex PCR, and its TCRdb copy is limited to in-frame clones, with some not included. Seen here are about 100,000 clones, about 83% observed once, and the top ten hold just under 2%. The specimen was peripheral blood. The source is a man aged 65-85 years with active or convalescent COVID-19.

The gene calls are TRBV18 and TRBJ2-7; 7 positions agree with TRBD1. Trimming took 3 bases from V and 3 from J; bases not matched to a gene: 5. The CDR3 contains 14 residues. Germline CDR1 reads KGHSH; CDR2 reads LQKENI. In DNA form, the CDR3 reads TGTGCCAGCTCACCTGGGACAGAGAGCTACGAGCAGTACTTC. This translates into CASSPGTESYEQYF.

V usage is TRBV7-9 and J usage is TRBJ2-6; a weak D match, TRBD1 (5 bases). There are 14 residues in the CDR3. Trimming cost V 8 bases and J 0 bases, with 8 bases left between them. The V gene's germline CDR1 is SEHNR and CDR2 FQNEAQ (reference sequence). The CDR3: CASLTDSGANVLTF. CDR3 coding DNA: TGTGCCAGCCTGACAGACTCTGGGGCCAACGTCCTGACTTTC.

The V call is TRBV5-1, the J call TRBJ1-2, with 10 bases fitting TRBD1. The CDR3 totals 13 residues. Looked up from germline, CDR1 is SGHRS and CDR2 is YFSETQ. V lost 4 bases to trimming and J lost 6 bases; unmatched junction nucleotides: 3. The CDR3 is CASSQGQGNGYTF. Written as DNA, the CDR3 is TGCGCCAGCAGCCAGGGACAGGGGAATGGCTACACCTTC. Looking up the rest from reference TRBV5-1 and TRBJ1-2 gives the full variable domain: KAGVTQTPRYLIKTRGQQVTLSCSPISGHRSVSWYQQTPGQGLQFLFEYFSETQRNKGNFPGRFSGRQFSNSRSEMNVSTLELGDSALYLCASSQGQGNGYTFGSGTRLTVV.

The chain recombines TRBV29-1 with TRBJ2-5; 7 bases match TRBD2. The CDR3 has 14 amino acids. CDR1 is SQVTM and CDR2 is ANQGSEA in the germline V gene. The DNA for the CDR3 is TGCAGTGCTCGGGGGGAATACGGTCAAGAGACCCAGTACTTC. Its protein product is CSARGEYGQETQYF.

Worth noting for this clone: Other nucleotide sequences from this sample produce the same CDR3. The CDR3: CASSLAGRSGYTF. DNA for the CDR3: TGCGCCAGCAGCTTGGCAGGAAGAAGCGGCTACACCTTC. The J gene is TRBJ1-2, the V gene TRBV5-1; D is unclear. Germline V gene lookup returns CDR1 SGHRS and CDR2 YFSETQ. This CDR3 region has 13 residues. With 0 bases removed from V and 8 bases from J, the gap between germline ends came to 11 bases.

This chain connects TRBV19 to TRBJ2-3; 9 nucleotides agree with TRBD2. The J segment lost 4 bases and the V segment lost 1 base, leaving 3 bases of the junction unmatched. CDR3 length: 15 amino acids. The germline CDR1 and CDR2 sequences are LNHDA and SQIVND (reference sequence). CDR3: CASSIGGGGADTQYF. Here the CDR3 DNA reads TGTGCCAGTAGTATAGGAGGCGGGGGGGCAGATACGCAGTATTTT. Based on the CDR3 plus reference TRBV19 and TRBJ2-3, the full variable domain is DGGITQSPKYLFRKEGQNVTLSCEQNLNHDAMYWYRQDPGQGLRLIYYSQIVNDFQKGDIAEGYSVSREKKESFPLTVTSAQKNPTAFYLCASSIGGGGADTQYFGPGTRLTVL.

A single count supports this clone. The V and J genes are TRBV2 and TRBJ1-4; possibly TRBD1 for D (5 bases). CDR1 SNHLY and CDR2 FYNNEI come from the germline V gene. The CDR3 is made up of 14 amino acids. V lost 4 bases to trimming and J lost 8 bases, with 14 bases between them. The CDR3 region is CASSGQLSAEKLFF. The CDR3 region has the DNA TGTGCCAGCAGTGGACAGCTTTCTGCGGAAAAACTGTTTTTT. Full variable domain (missing parts from reference TRBV2 and TRBJ1-4): EPEVTQTPSHQVTQMGQEVILRCVPISNHLYFYWYRQILGQKVEFLVSFYNNEISEKSEIFDDQFSVERPDGSNFTLKIRSTKLEDSAMYFCASSGQLSAEKLFFGSGTQLSVL.

The chain employs TRBV19 and TRBJ1-5; no clear D gene. V was trimmed by 4 bases and J by 5 bases, leaving 15 bases between them. The CDR3 covers 15 residues. Germline loops: CDR1 LNHDA, CDR2 SQIVND (reference sequence). For the CDR3, the DNA is TGTGCCAGTAGTAATTGGCCCCAGGCTTATCAGCCCCAGCATTTT. This sequence encodes CASSNWPQAYQPQHF.

J is TRBJ1-2 and V is TRBV7-9; 11 nucleotides match TRBD1. Germline CDR1 reads SEHNR; CDR2 reads FQNEAQ (reference sequence). The CDR3 is 19 amino acids. J gave up 4 bases and V 5 bases, and 18 bases lay outside the gene matches. The CDR3 DNA reads as TGTGCCAGCAGCACATCAAACCAAGGACAGGGGGCTGGTGGCTATGGCTACACCTTC. This sequence encodes CASSTSNQGQGAGGYGYTF.

The chain employs TRBV5-1 and TRBJ1-1; the D gene is possibly TRBD1 (5 bases). V was trimmed by 0 bases and J by 7 bases, leaving 13 bases between them. The germline V gene encodes CDR1 SGHRS and CDR2 YFSETQ. This CDR3 has 14 amino acids. CDR3 coding DNA: TGCGCCAGCAGCTTGGGTTCAGGGAGGGGTGAAGCTTTCTTT. Protein sequence: CASSLGSGRGEAFF.

The chain uses TRBV7-9 and TRBJ2-7; D is perhaps TRBD1 (6 bases). From germline, CDR1 is SEHNR and CDR2 FQNEAQ (reference sequence). This CDR3 spans 15 amino acids. V was cut by 3 bases and J by 0 bases, with 12 bases left in between. CDR3 sequence (DNA): TGTGCCAGCAGCTTGGGGCAGGGGCTCTCCTACGAGCAGTACTTC. This codes for CASSLGQGLSYEQYF.

The chain uses TRBV30 and TRBJ1-1, with a tentative D call TRBD1 (5 bases). Germline assignment: CDR1 GTSNPN and CDR2 SVGIG (reference sequence). This CDR3 has 13 residues. V was cut by 0 bases and J by 7 bases, with 12 bases left in between. The CDR3 loop reads CAWSVRQGGEAFF. In nucleotides, the CDR3 is TGTGCCTGGAGTGTACGCCAGGGAGGTGAAGCTTTCTTT. Full variable domain (missing parts from reference TRBV30 and TRBJ1-1): SQTIHQWPATLVQPVGSPLSLECTVEGTSNPNLYWYRQAAGRGLQLLFYSVGIGQISSEVPQNLSASRPQDRQFILSSKKLLLSDSGFYLCAWSVRQGGEAFFGQGTRLTVV.

V gene TRBV29-1 combines with J gene TRBJ2-1; tentative D call: TRBD2 (6 bases). V lost 7 bases and J 9 bases, leaving 22 bases between the germline ends. The CDR3 length is 14 residues. In germline, CDR1 is SQVTM, CDR2 ANQGSEA. CDR3 sequence: CSGDRDSLGSEQFF. In DNA, the CDR3 is TGCAGCGGGGACCGGGACTCCTTAGGCAGTGAGCAGTTCTTC.

This chain connects TRBV7-9 to TRBJ1-2, with no clear D. Trimming shortened V by 5 bases and J by 0 bases, and 7 bases separated the two germline ends. Germline V gene data show CDR1 as SEHNR and CDR2 as FQNEAQ (reference sequence). This CDR3 is 13 amino acids long. This chain's CDR3 is CASSESSNYGYTF. The DNA of the CDR3 is TGTGCCAGCAGCGAGAGTTCTAACTATGGCTACACCTTC.

This chain uses TRBV12-3 or TRBV12-4 with TRBJ2-1; D remains ambiguous. The V end was cut by 9 bases, the J end by 0 bases, with 3 bases between. The CDR3 is 11 amino acids. The chain's CDR3 is CASSSYNEQFF. Written as DNA, the CDR3 is TGTGCCAGTAGCTCCTACAATGAGCAGTTCTTC.

Comment on this clone: At one of its ends the junction is not consistent with the germline gene, which may arise from a read error. V usage is TRBV2 and J usage is TRBJ1-1, with a weak D call TRBD1 (5 bases). This CDR3 is built from 11 residues. CDR1 is SNHLY and CDR2 is FYNNEI in the germline V gene. CDR3 residues: CASREGHEAFF. The CDR3, as DNA: TGTGCCAGCAGAGAAGGACACGAAGCTTTCTTT.

The chain recombines TRBV5-1 with TRBJ2-7, with 7 bases aligning to TRBD1. Germline CDR1 SGHRS, CDR2 YFSETQ. J lost 3 bases, V lost 3 bases, and 12 bases had no gene match. This CDR3 comprises 16 residues. CDR3 region: CASSSAPGQIHYEQYF. In nucleotides, the CDR3 is TGCGCCAGCAGCTCCGCCCCGGGACAGATTCACTACGAGCAGTACTTC.

The J gene is TRBJ1-1, the V gene TRBV5-1; D uncertain. There are 14 residues in the CDR3. V was clipped by 2 bases and J by 0 bases, with 8 bases between them. Per germline, CDR1 SGHRS and CDR2 YFSETQ. The CDR3 DNA reads as TGCGCCAGCAGCTTTTCCGGGATGAACACTGAAGCTTTCTTT. As protein: CASSFSGMNTEAFF.

The chain joins TRBV7-8 to TRBJ1-3; D gene ambiguous. In germline, CDR1 is SGHVS, CDR2 FQNEAQ. The CDR3 is made up of 14 amino acids. Between the trimmed V and J ends, which lost 6 bases and 5 bases, there was a span of 14 bases. The CDR3 is CASSIGVGRNTIYF. The CDR3 bases are TGTGCCAGCAGTATCGGGGTAGGAAGAAACACCATATATTTT.

This chain links TRBV28 with TRBJ1-4; the D gene is possibly TRBD1 (6 bases). The V end was cut by 11 bases, the J end by 7 bases, with 11 bases between. The CDR3 is made up of 11 amino acids. CDR1 is MDHEN and CDR2 is SYDVKM in the germline V gene. The CDR3 DNA follows: TGTGCCTTGGGGGCGGGTGAAAAACTGTTTTTT. Residues: CALGAGEKLFF.

The rearrangement joins TRBV28 to TRBJ1-2; 8 nucleotides agree with TRBD1. Germline V CDR1 and CDR2: MDHEN, SYDVKM. Losses at the gene ends were 2 bases for V and 7 bases for J; bases not matched to a gene: 3. The CDR3 runs to 13 residues. As DNA, the CDR3 is TGTGCCAGCAGTTTAGCAGGGGGCTTTGGCTACACCTTC. Protein: CASSLAGGFGYTF.

This clone occurred a few times. The V gene is TRBV28, the J gene TRBJ1-5; D unresolved. Trimming pared 10 bases from V and 3 bases from J, leaving 19 bases between. Germline assignment: CDR1 MDHEN and CDR2 SYDVKM. The CDR3 loop spans 15 amino acids. The CDR3 loop is CAISLGGLANQPQHF. CDR3 nucleotide sequence: TGTGCCATCTCCTTGGGAGGTTTGGCCAATCAGCCCCAGCATTTT.

The chain uses TRBV7-2 and TRBJ1-5; D is perhaps TRBD1 (5 bases). Germline V CDR1 and CDR2: SGHTA, FQGNSA. Trimming removed 4 bases from V and 7 bases from J, with 17 bases in between. CDR3 size: 15 residues. In DNA, the CDR3 is TGTGCCAGCAGCTCTGGGGCAGGGCTAAACCAGCCCCAGCATTTT. Translating gives CASSSGAGLNQPQHF.

The J gene is TRBJ2-3, the V gene TRBV5-1; a weak D match, TRBD2 (5 bases). V lost 2 bases, J lost 2 bases, and 15 bases lay in between. Looked up from germline, CDR1 is SGHRS and CDR2 is YFSETQ. This CDR3 contains 16 residues. CDR3 residues: CASSFGLAPLTDTQYF. CDR3 nucleotide sequence: TGCGCCAGCAGCTTCGGGCTAGCCCCTCTCACAGATACGCAGTATTTT.

This clone was recorded only once. V is TRBV6-6 and J is TRBJ2-5; tentative D call: TRBD2 (6 bases). The CDR3 is 15 residues long. Trimming removed 6 bases at V and 0 bases at J, with 14 bases between. Germline V gives CDR1 MNHNY, CDR2 SVGAGI (reference sequence). CDR3 loop: CASSQGTGYQETQYF. In DNA, the CDR3 is TGTGCCAGCAGCCAAGGGACTGGGTACCAAGAGACCCAGTACTTC.

V and J are TRBV9 and TRBJ2-3; a possible D gene is TRBD2 (6 bases). CDR1 and CDR2 from the germline V gene are SGDLS and YYNGEE. The CDR3 has 14 amino acids. The V end was cut by 4 bases, the J end by 4 bases, with 13 bases between. The CDR3 here is CASSISSEADTQYF. The CDR3 region has the DNA TGTGCCAGCAGCATCTCTAGCGAGGCAGATACGCAGTATTTT.

The chain is built from TRBV28 and TRBJ1-1; 7 positions agree with TRBD1. Germline V gene sequence: CDR1 MDHEN, CDR2 SYDVKM. V dropped 5 bases and J dropped 1; count of bases not matched to a gene: 4. CDR3 length: 14 residues. CDR3 sequence reads: CASSPGQSNTEAFF. The DNA of the CDR3 is TGTGCCAGCAGTCCGGGACAGTCGAACACTGAAGCTTTCTTT.

V and J are TRBV6-1 and TRBJ2-7, with TRBD1 identical over 9 bases. This CDR3 region has 18 residues. In germline, CDR1 is MNHNS, CDR2 SASEGT. V lost 3 bases, J lost 2 bases, and 14 bases stayed unmatched. CDR3 nucleotides: TGTGCCAGCAGTGACCTAGGTGGACAGGGGTATCTTCCCTACGAGCAGTACTTC. Its protein product is CASSDLGGQGYLPYEQYF.

The chain combines TRBV5-5 with TRBJ2-3; 10 bases align to TRBD2. The J segment lost 3 bases and the V segment lost 1 base, leaving 5 bases of the junction unmatched. The CDR3 loop spans 16 amino acids. Germline CDR1 and CDR2: SGHKS and YYEKEE (reference sequence). CDR3 DNA sequence: TGTGCCAGCAGCTTGACCGCACTAGCGGGGACAGATACGCAGTATTTT. This translates into CASSLTALAGTDTQYF.

This clone occurred a few times. This rearrangement joins TRBV9 to TRBJ1-4, with D possibly matching TRBD1 (5 bases). Looked up from germline, CDR1 is SGDLS and CDR2 is YYNGEE. This CDR3 is 17 amino acids long. V dropped 6 bases and J dropped 3 bases, with 21 bases sitting between them. Here the CDR3 DNA reads TGTGCCAGCACCCGAGGGGCGGGGAATAGGGCTAATGAAAAACTGTTTTTT. Translation gives CASTRGAGNRANEKLFF.

This sequence joins TRBV5-1 and TRBJ2-3; D not certain. Trimming took off 1 base at V and 0 bases at J, with 15 bases between the two ends. Germline V lookup: CDR1 SGHRS, CDR2 YFSETQ. The CDR3 totals 17 residues. The CDR3 protein is CASSLSKEQPSTDTQYF. DNA of the CDR3: TGCGCCAGCAGCTTGTCTAAAGAACAGCCTAGCACAGATACGCAGTATTTT.